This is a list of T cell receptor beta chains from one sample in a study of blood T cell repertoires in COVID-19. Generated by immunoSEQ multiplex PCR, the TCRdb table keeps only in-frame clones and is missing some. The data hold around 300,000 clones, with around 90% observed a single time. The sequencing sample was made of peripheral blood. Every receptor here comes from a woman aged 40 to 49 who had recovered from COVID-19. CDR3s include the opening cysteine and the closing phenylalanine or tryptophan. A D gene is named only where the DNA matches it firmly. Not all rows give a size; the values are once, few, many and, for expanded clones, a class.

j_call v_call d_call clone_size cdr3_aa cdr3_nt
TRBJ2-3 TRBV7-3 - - CASSLDPPLTGDTQYF TGTGCCAGCAGCTTAGATCCTCCCCTCACCGGGGATACGCAGTATTTT
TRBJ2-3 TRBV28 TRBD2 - CASSPGGSMGTDTQYF TGTGCCAGCAGTCCCGGGGGGAGTATGGGCACAGATACGCAGTATTTT
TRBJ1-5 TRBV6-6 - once CASGPPVDQPQHF TGTGCCAGCGGTCCGCCCGTAGATCAGCCCCAGCATTTT
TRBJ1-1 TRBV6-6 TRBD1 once CASSPTGLTTEAFF TGTGCCAGCAGTCCGACAGGGTTGACCACTGAAGCTTTCTTT
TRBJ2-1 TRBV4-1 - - CASSQAKSEPGQDRNEQFF TGCGCCAGCAGCCAAGCAAAATCCGAACCGGGACAAGATAGGAATGAGCAGTTCTTC
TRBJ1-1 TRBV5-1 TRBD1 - CASSLQGPNTEAFF TGCGCCAGCAGCTTACAGGGGCCGAACACTGAAGCTTTCTTT
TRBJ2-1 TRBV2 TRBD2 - CASSVREVGNEQFF TGTGCCAGCAGTGTGCGGGAGGTTGGCAATGAGCAGTTCTTC
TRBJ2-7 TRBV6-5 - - CASSYSTEGGEQYF TGTGCCAGCAGTTACTCGACCGAGGGAGGCGAGCAGTACTTC
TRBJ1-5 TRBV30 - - CAWAPGRGGQPQHF TGTGCCTGGGCCCCTGGAAGGGGAGGTCAGCCCCAGCATTTT
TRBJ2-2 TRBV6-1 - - CASSDRWASNTGELFF TGTGCCAGCAGTGACCGTTGGGCGTCGAACACCGGGGAGCTGTTTTTT
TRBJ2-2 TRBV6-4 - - CASSDSRENTGELFF TGTGCCAGCAGTGACTCGAGAGAGAACACCGGGGAGCTGTTTTTT
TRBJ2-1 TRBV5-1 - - CASSWGDLGGSNEQFF TGCGCCAGCAGCTGGGGCGATCTAGGTGGCTCCAATGAGCAGTTCTTC
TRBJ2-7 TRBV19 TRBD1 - CASSARQGPNEQYF TGTGCCAGTAGTGCAAGACAGGGGCCGAACGAGCAGTACTTC
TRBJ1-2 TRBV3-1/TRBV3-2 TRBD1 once CASSQQGAASRSYTF TGTGCCAGCAGCCAGCAGGGGGCCGCATCAAGGAGCTACACCTTC
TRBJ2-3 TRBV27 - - CASKDADSFTDTQYF TGTGCCAGCAAGGATGCAGACAGTTTCACAGATACGCAGTATTTT
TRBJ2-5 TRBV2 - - CASSTGWSAETQYF TGTGCCAGCAGCACAGGGTGGAGTGCAGAGACCCAGTACTTC
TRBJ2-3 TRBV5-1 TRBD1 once CASSSDRVGDTQYF TGCGCCAGCAGCTCGGACAGGGTCGGCGATACGCAGTATTTT
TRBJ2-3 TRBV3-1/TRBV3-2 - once CASSLPSGADTQYF TGTGCCAGCAGCCTCCCCTCAGGGGCCGATACGCAGTATTTT
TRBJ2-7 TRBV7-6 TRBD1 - CASSLERDRGGYEQYF TGTGCCAGCAGCTTAGAGCGGGACAGGGGGGGATACGAGCAGTACTTC
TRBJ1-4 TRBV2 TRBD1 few CASREQGAGEKLFF TGTGCCAGCAGGGAACAGGGGGCAGGTGAAAAACTGTTTTTT
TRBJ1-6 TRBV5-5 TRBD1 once CASRPTGANYNSPLHF TGTGCCAGCAGGCCGACAGGGGCGAACTATAATTCACCCCTCCACTTT
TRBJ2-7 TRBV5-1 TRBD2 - CASSVREGGIEQYF TGCGCCAGCAGTGTGCGGGAGGGCGGGATTGAGCAGTACTTC
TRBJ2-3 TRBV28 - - CASGTSTDTQYF TGTGCCAGCGGGACTAGCACAGATACGCAGTATTTT
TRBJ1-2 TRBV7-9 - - CASSPSLAGYGYTF TGTGCCAGCAGCCCGAGCCTGGCGGGCTATGGCTACACCTTC
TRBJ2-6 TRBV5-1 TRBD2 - CASSHPAGVPSGANVLTF TGCGCCAGCAGCCACCCGGCGGGAGTCCCCTCTGGGGCCAACGTCCTGACTTTC
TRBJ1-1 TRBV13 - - CASSLDTSRGAFF TGTGCCAGCAGCTTAGACACCTCCCGAGGGGCTTTCTTT
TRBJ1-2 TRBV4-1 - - CASSQDRGIDGYTF TGCGCCAGCAGCCAAGACAGGGGTATTGATGGCTACACCTTC
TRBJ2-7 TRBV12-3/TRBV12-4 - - CASSLQGDDEQYF TGTGCCAGCAGTTTACAAGGGGATGACGAGCAGTACTTC
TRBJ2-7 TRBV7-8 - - CASSLVGANYEQYF TGTGCCAGCAGCTTAGTAGGGGCTAACTACGAGCAGTACTTC
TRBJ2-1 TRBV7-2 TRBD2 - CASSPGLAPNEQFF TGTGCCAGCAGCCCGGGACTAGCGCCCAATGAGCAGTTCTTC
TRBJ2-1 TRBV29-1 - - CSVLTVNEQFF TGCAGCGTTTTGACAGTCAATGAGCAGTTCTTC
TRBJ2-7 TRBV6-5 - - CASTRDSYEQYF TGTGCCAGCACGAGGGATTCCTACGAGCAGTACTTC
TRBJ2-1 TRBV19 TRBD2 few CASRPGLAEGYNEQFF TGTGCCAGTAGGCCGGGACTAGCGGAGGGCTACAATGAGCAGTTCTTC
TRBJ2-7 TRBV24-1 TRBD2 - CATSGGAGEGSYEQYF TGTGCCACCAGTGGGGGAGCGGGAGAAGGCTCCTACGAGCAGTACTTC
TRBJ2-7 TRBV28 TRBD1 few CASSDPGGRGEQYF TGTGCCAGCAGTGACCCAGGGGGTAGGGGCGAGCAGTACTTC
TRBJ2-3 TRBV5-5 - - CASSRLASDTQYF TGTGCCAGCAGCAGGTTAGCGTCAGATACGCAGTATTTT
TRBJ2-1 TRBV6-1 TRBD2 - CASSEARGSYNEQFF TGTGCCAGCAGTGAAGCGCGGGGGTCCTACAATGAGCAGTTCTTC
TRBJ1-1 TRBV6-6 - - CASRRDMNTEAFF TGTGCCAGCAGGCGGGATATGAACACTGAAGCTTTCTTT
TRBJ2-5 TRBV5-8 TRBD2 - CASSKGLGGTTQETQYF TGTGCCAGCAGCAAGGGACTAGGCGGGACCACGCAAGAGACCCAGTACTTC
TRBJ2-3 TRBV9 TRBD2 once CASSVSGRRPDTQYF TGTGCCAGCAGCGTAAGCGGGAGGCGGCCAGATACGCAGTATTTT